These 7 T cell receptor beta chains were sequenced from one sample in a study of T cell repertoires in cytomegalovirus infection (dated by TCRdb to about 2019). Sequencer: Illumina HiSeq 1500. TCRdb handled the public reads itself, with Q25 trimming in fastp and clone calling in MiXCR, and kept productive beta chains. Records with the same CDR3 protein are collapsed into one entry carrying the most frequent genes and DNA. This sample gives more than 500,000 distinct CDR3 sequences in total; approximately 15% of them show up just once. The top ten clones comprise roughly a quarter of the sample. Input material: CD8+ T cells from PBMCs. These receptors all stem from a human donor in good health (CMV status not recorded). Some clones in this sample may be carry-over from other donors' samples.

This clonotype has at least ten counts. This CDR3 is CASSSNPGQSTPGEQYF. CDR3 nucleotides: TGTGCCAGCAGCTCCAATCCGGGACAGTCCACTCCCGGCGAGCAGTACTTC. This chain uses TRBV7-9 with TRBJ2-7; 7 bases align to TRBD1. J lost 6 bases, V lost 4 bases, and 18 bases had no gene match. This CDR3 is built from 17 residues. Looked up from germline, CDR1 is SEHNR and CDR2 is FQNEAQ (reference sequence). Variable domain in full (rest from reference TRBV7-9 and TRBJ2-7): DTGVSQNPRHKITKRGQNVTFRCDPISEHNRLYWYRQTLGQGPEFLTYFQNEAQLEKSRLLSDRFSAERPKGSFSTLEIQRTEQGDSAMYLCASSSNPGQSTPGEQYFGPGTRLTVT.

The chain couples TRBV7-3 to TRBJ2-5, with D perhaps being TRBD1 or TRBD2 (5 bases each). V shed 5 bases and J shed 1 base, with 14 bases lying between them. CDR1 is SGHTA and CDR2 is FQGTGA in the germline V gene. The CDR3 spans 15 residues. In DNA form, the CDR3 reads TGTGCCAGCAGCCCCTCCGGGGCGAGCCAAGAGACCCAGTACTTC. Amino acid sequence: CASSPSGASQETQYF. Supplemented by reference TRBV7-3 and TRBJ2-5, the full variable domain reads GAGVSQTPSNKVTEKGKYVELRCDPISGHTALYWYRQSLGQGPEFLIYFQGTGAADDSGLPNDRFFAVRPEGSVSTLKIQRTERGDSAVYLCASSPSGASQETQYFGPGTRLLVL.

This clonotype appeared many times. The CDR3 sequence is CASTPSSSSTDTQYF. Written as DNA, the CDR3 is TGTGCCAGCACCCCATCCTCTTCTAGCACAGATACGCAGTATTTT. J is TRBJ2-3 and V is TRBV7-9; D ambiguous. This CDR3 has 15 amino acids. CDR1 is SEHNR, CDR2 FQNEAQ, per germline (reference sequence). V was clipped by 7 bases and J by 0 bases, with 14 bases between them.

The gene calls are TRBV20-1 and TRBJ1-1; D ambiguous. The germline CDR1 and CDR2 sequences are DFQATT and SNEGSKA (reference sequence). Trimming pared 4 bases from V and 0 bases from J, leaving 15 bases between. This CDR3 has 15 amino acids. In DNA form, the CDR3 reads TGCAGTGCTAAGGGTCTCTCGGGGATGAACACTGAAGCTTTCTTT. Encoded protein: CSAKGLSGMNTEAFF.

The rearrangement uses TRBV5-1 and TRBJ2-1; 10 positions agree with TRBD2. Germline loops: CDR1 SGHRS, CDR2 YFSETQ. This CDR3 is 15 amino acids long. J lost 5 bases, V lost 4 bases, and 6 bases had no gene match. DNA of the CDR3: TGCGCCAGCAGCATTAGCGGGAGGAGGGACAATGAGCAGTTCTTC. Translated, it gives CASSISGRRDNEQFF.

This clonotype turned up a few times. The chain uses TRBV6-6 and TRBJ2-7; a weak D match, TRBD2 (6 bases). Per the germline V gene, CDR1 is MNHNY and CDR2 is SVGAGI (reference sequence). The germline V and J ends were trimmed by 3 bases and 7 bases, with 16 bases remaining between them. CDR3 length: 14 amino acids. DNA for the CDR3: TGTGCCAGCAGTTATTTAGCGGCCCCGCGGGAGCAGTACTTC. Translated: CASSYLAAPREQYF.

A few counts support this clonotype. The chain has TRBV3-1 and TRBJ2-1, with TRBD1 matching 7 bases. The ends lost 1 base at V and 7 bases at J; junction bases unmatched: 7. The germline CDR1 and CDR2 sequences are LGHDT and YNNKEL (reference sequence). This CDR3 region has 15 residues. The CDR3 loop reads CASSQAQYRGNEQFF. CDR3 in DNA: TGTGCCAGCAGCCAAGCCCAATACAGGGGTAATGAGCAGTTCTTC.